This is a list of T cell receptor beta chains from one sample in a study of cytomegalovirus exposure and HLA in healthy donors. The table came from immunoSEQ multiplex PCR; TCRdb's copy has only in-frame clones and leaves some out. The table lists 95,000 to 150,000 clones, around three fifths of them singletons. Sequenced sample: PBMCs. The receptors were gathered from a woman in her 40s in good health and CMV-seropositive. Each CDR3 is given with its conserved first and last residue. Each record gives: clone size, J gene, V gene, D gene, CDR3 protein, CDR3 DNA. The D gene is left open where the match is weak. The size field is filled for only some rows; it gives once, few, many or a size class.

few	TRBJ2-2	TRBV6-6	NA	CASSYEGANTGELFF	TGTGCCAGCAGTTACGAGGGGGCGAACACCGGGGAGCTGTTTTTT
NA	TRBJ1-2	TRBV27	NA	CASSLQGPVGYTF	TGTGCCAGCAGTTTACAGGGGCCGGTTGGCTACACCTTC
NA	TRBJ1-2	TRBV5-4	NA	CASSLNQGDYTF	TGTGCCAGCAGCCTAAACCAGGGTGACTACACCTTC
NA	TRBJ2-3	TRBV6-6	NA	CASTLTDTQYF	TGTGCCAGCACCCTCACAGATACGCAGTATTTT
NA	TRBJ2-5	TRBV7-2	TRBD2	CASSLGTSGRRGETQYF	TGTGCCAGCAGCTTAGGGACTAGCGGGAGGAGGGGAGAGACCCAGTACTTC
NA	TRBJ1-5	TRBV7-8	TRBD1	CASSLDQGAGQPQHF	TGTGCCAGCAGCTTAGATCAGGGGGCTGGTCAGCCCCAGCATTTT
once	TRBJ2-1	TRBV5-1	TRBD2	CASSLVGGRAEQFF	TGCGCCAGCAGCTTGGTTGGCGGGAGGGCTGAGCAGTTCTTC
NA	TRBJ2-3	TRBV14	NA	CASSQINGGGTDTQYF	TGTGCCAGCAGCCAAATCAACGGCGGGGGCACAGATACGCAGTATTTT
once	TRBJ1-5	TRBV27	NA	CASRNYNQPQHF	TGTGCCAGTCGCAACTACAATCAGCCCCAGCATTTT
NA	TRBJ2-2	TRBV5-1	TRBD2	CASVQTSGDTGELFF	TGCGCCAGCGTTCAGACTAGCGGGGACACCGGGGAGCTGTTTTTT
NA	TRBJ1-1	TRBV18	NA	CASRPGGNTEAFF	TGTGCCAGCCGGCCGGGGGGGAACACTGAAGCTTTCTTT
NA	TRBJ1-4	TRBV7-8	NA	CASNDRTNEKLFF	TGTGCCAGCAATGACAGGACTAATGAAAAACTGTTTTTT
NA	TRBJ1-1	TRBV18	TRBD1	CASSPDRVWTEAFF	TGTGCCAGCTCCCCTGACAGGGTGTGGACTGAAGCTTTCTTT
NA	TRBJ2-3	TRBV10-1	NA	CASSESAGAHDTQYF	TGCGCCAGCAGTGAGTCGGCGGGGGCGCATGATACGCAGTATTTT